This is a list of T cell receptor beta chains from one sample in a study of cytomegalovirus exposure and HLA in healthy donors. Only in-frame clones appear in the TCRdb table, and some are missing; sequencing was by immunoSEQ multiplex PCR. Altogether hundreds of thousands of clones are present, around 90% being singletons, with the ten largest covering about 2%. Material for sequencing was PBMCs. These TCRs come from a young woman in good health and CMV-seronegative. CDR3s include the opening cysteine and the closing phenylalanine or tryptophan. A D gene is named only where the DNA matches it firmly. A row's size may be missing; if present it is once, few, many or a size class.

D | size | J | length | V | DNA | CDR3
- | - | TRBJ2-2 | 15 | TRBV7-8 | TGTGCCAGCAGCCCAGTGGGGGGGAACACCGGGGAGCTGTTTTTT | CASSPVGGNTGELFF
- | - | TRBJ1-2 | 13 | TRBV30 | TGTGCCTGGAGTGTCTGGGAGAACTATGGCTACACCTTC | CAWSVWENYGYTF
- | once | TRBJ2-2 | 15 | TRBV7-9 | TGTGCCAGCAGCTTAACCCGGAGTTCGACCGGGGAGCTGTTTTTT | CASSLTRSSTGELFF
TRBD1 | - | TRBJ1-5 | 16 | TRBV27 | TGTGCCAGCAGCACAGGGGGGCGACATAGCAATCAGCCCCAGCATTTT | CASSTGGRHSNQPQHF
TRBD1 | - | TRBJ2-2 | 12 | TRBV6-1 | TGTGCCAGCAGGGGACAGACCGGGGAGCTGTTTTTT | CASRGQTGELFF
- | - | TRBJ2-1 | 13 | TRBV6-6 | TGTGCCAGCAGTCCCCCCGCCTACAATGAGCAGTTCTTC | CASSPPAYNEQFF
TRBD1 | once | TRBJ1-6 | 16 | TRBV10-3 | TGTGCCATCAGGTCAGCCGACACAGGGGGAAGGTCACCCCTCCACTTT | CAIRSADTGGRSPLHF
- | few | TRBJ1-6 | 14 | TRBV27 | TGTGCCAGCAGTTTACCAGGGGCTGATTCACCCCTCCACTTT | CASSLPGADSPLHF
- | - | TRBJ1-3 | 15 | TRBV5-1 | TGCGCCAGCAGCTTGGATCTGAGCTCTGGAAACACCATATATTTT | CASSLDLSSGNTIYF
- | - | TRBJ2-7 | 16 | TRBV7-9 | TGTGCCAGCAGCTTGATCGATAAACCCTACGGAGACGAGCAGTACTTC | CASSLIDKPYGDEQYF
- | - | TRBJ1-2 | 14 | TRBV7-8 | TGTGCCAGCAGCTTAGTGGAAGGGGGCTATGGCTACACCTTC | CASSLVEGGYGYTF
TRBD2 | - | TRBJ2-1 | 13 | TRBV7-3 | TGTGCCAGCGGAATAGCGGGGATTAATGAGCAGTTCTTC | CASGIAGINEQFF
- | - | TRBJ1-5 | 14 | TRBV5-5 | TGTGCCAGCAGCTTGGCCCGACAAGATCAGCCCCAGCATTTT | CASSLARQDQPQHF
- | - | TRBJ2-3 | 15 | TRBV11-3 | TGTGCCAGCAGCTCAGGGGCTACGTCGGCAGATACGCAGTATTTT | CASSSGATSADTQYF
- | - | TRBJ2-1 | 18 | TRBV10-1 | TGCGCCAGCAGTCCGTATCAGGGGGACTCCCTCAACTTCGATGAGCAGTTCTTC | CASSPYQGDSLNFDEQFF
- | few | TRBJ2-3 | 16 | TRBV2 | TGTGCCAGCAGTGAAGGTGGGTTAGCTGGCACAGATACGCAGTATTTT | CASSEGGLAGTDTQYF
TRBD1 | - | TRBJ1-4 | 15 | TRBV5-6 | TGTGCCAGCAGCCCTTGGACAGGGGGGTATGAAAAACTGTTTTTT | CASSPWTGGYEKLFF
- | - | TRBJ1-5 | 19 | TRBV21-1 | TGTGCCAGCAGCAAAGTTGGGACAGGGGGTCCCCTTAGCAATCAGCCCCAGCATTTT | CASSKVGTGGPLSNQPQHF
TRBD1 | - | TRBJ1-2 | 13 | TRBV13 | TGTGCCAGCAGCCTAGGGACAGCTGATGGCTACACCTTC | CASSLGTADGYTF
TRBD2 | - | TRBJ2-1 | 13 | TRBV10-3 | TGTGCCATCCAAGCGGGGGGTTTCGATGAGCAGTTCTTC | CAIQAGGFDEQFF
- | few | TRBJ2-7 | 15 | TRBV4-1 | TGCGCCAGCAGCGACGTAGGACAGACCTCCTACGAGCAGTACTTC | CASSDVGQTSYEQYF
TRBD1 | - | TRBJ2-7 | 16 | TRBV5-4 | TGTGCCAGCAGCTTGGGGGGACAGGGACGGGTCTACGAGCAGTACTTC | CASSLGGQGRVYEQYF
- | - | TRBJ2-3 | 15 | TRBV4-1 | TGCGCCAGCAGCCTTTTAGCTTTCGACACAGATACGCAGTATTTT | CASSLLAFDTDTQYF
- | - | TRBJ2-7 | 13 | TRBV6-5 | TGTGCCAGCAGTCGGGGCGGGAACTACGAGCAGTACTTC | CASSRGGNYEQYF
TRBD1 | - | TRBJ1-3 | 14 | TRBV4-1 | TGCGCCAGCAGCCAAGATGGGGACAGTCGGACCATATATTTT | CASSQDGDSRTIYF
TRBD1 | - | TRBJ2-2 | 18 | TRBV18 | TGTGCCAGCTATCGCCAGGGACAGGGGTCTTTAAACACCGGGGAGCTGTTTTTT | CASYRQGQGSLNTGELFF
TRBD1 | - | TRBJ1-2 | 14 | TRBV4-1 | TGCGCCAGCAGTCCCGCAGGGGGCCCTTATGGCTACACCTTC | CASSPAGGPYGYTF
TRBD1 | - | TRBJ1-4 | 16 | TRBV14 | TGTGCCAGCAGCGCGACAGGGGGCTCGACTAATGAAAAACTGTTTTTT | CASSATGGSTNEKLFF
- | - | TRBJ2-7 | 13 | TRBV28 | TGTGCCAGCAAAGTAGGGGGGGGCTACGAGCAGTACTTC | CASKVGGGYEQYF
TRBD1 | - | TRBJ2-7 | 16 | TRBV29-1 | TGCAGCGTTGGTTTGGTGTGGGACAGGGGATCCCACGAGCAGTACTTC | CSVGLVWDRGSHEQYF
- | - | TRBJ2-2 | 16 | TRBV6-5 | TGTGCCAGCAGTTACTCGCCTAGCAGAAACACCGGGGAGCTGTTTTTT | CASSYSPSRNTGELFF
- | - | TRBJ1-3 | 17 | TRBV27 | TGTGCCAGCAGTTTGACCAATACAGCAGACTCTGGAAACACCATATATTTT | CASSLTNTADSGNTIYF
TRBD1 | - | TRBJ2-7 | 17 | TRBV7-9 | TGTGCCAGCAGCTTAGCTCGAGGGGGCAGGCCTGCCTACGAGCAGTACTTC | CASSLARGGRPAYEQYF
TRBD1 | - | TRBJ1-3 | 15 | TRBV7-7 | TGTGCTAGCAGCACTGGGACAGGGACTGGAAACACCATATATTTT | CASSTGTGTGNTIYF
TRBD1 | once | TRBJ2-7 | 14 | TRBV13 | TGTGCCAGCAGCTTTGGGACAGAACTTTACGAGCAGTACTTC | CASSFGTELYEQYF
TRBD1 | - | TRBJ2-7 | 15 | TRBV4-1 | TGCGCCAGCAGCGCCCGGGACAGGGTTTTTGACGAGCAGTACTTC | CASSARDRVFDEQYF
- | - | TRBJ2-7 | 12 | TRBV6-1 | TGTGCCATCCTAGGGGGAAGCTACGAGCAGTACTTC | CAILGGSYEQYF
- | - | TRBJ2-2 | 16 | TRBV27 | TGTGCCAGCAGTTTAAGGGGGGGTGTGAACACCGGGGAGCTGTTTTTT | CASSLRGGVNTGELFF
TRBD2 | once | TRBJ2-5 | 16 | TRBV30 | TGTGCCTGGAGTGGGTCTAGCGCGGGGGTCGGGGAGACCCAGTACTTC | CAWSGSSAGVGETQYF
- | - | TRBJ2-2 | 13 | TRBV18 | TGTGCCAGCTCACAACGGGTGATCGGGGAGCTGTTTTTT | CASSQRVIGELFF
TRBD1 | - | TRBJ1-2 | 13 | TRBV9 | TGTGCCAGCAAGGGGGCAACTGCTTATGGCTACACCTTC | CASKGATAYGYTF
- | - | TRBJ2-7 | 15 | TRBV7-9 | TGTGCCAGCAGCCTTAGGGGGGGGCCTTCCTACGAGCAGTACTTC | CASSLRGGPSYEQYF
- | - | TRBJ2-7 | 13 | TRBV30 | TGTGCCTGGGGCGGGACGGACTCCTACGAGCAGTACTTC | CAWGGTDSYEQYF
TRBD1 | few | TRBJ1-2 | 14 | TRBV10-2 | TGCGCCAGCAGTGAGACAGGGGGCATCTATGGCTACACCTTC | CASSETGGIYGYTF
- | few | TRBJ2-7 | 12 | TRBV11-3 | TGTGCCAGCAGCTTAGATCCCCGCGAGCAGTACTTC | CASSLDPREQYF
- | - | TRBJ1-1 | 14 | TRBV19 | TGTGCCAGTAGCATAACAGGGATGGGGGCTGAAGCTTTCTTT | CASSITGMGAEAFF
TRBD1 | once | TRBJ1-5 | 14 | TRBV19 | TGTGCCAGTTCAGAGACAGGGGGCCCTCAGCCCCAGCATTTT | CASSETGGPQPQHF
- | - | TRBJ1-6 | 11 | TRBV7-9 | TGTTCCAGCAGCCCAGATTCACCCCTCCACTTT | CSSSPDSPLHF
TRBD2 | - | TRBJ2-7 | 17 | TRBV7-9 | TGTGCCAGCAGCTTCGGAGGGGCGGGACTAGCGGGTTACGAGCAGTACTTC | CASSFGGAGLAGYEQYF
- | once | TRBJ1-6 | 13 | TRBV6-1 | TGTGCCAGCAAGGGACTCTATAATTCACCCCTCCACTTT | CASKGLYNSPLHF
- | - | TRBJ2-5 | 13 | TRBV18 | TGTGCCAGCTCCCTGTGGAGCGGGGAGACCCAGTACTTC | CASSLWSGETQYF
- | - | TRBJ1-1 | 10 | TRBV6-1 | TGTGCCGCCAGGGGCACTGAAGCTTTCTTT | CAARGTEAFF
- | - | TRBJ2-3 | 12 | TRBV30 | TGTGCCTGGGGGGCTAGCACAGATACGCAGTATTTT | CAWGASTDTQYF
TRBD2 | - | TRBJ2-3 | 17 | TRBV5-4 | TGTGCCAGCAGCATGGGACTAGCGGGGGGGTCGAGGAATACGCAGTATTTT | CASSMGLAGGSRNTQYF